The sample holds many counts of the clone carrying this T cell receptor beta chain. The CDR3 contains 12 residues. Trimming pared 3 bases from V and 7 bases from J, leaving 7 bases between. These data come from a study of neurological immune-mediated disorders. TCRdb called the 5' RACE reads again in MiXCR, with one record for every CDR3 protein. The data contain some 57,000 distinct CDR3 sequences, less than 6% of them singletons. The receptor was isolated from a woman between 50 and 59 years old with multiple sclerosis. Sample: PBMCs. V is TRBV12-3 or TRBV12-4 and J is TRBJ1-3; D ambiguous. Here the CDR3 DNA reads TGTGCCAGCAGTTTCGGCGATAACACCATATATTTT. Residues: CASSFGDNTIYF.